This T cell receptor beta chain is drawn from a study of radiotherapy plus CTLA-4 blockade in lung cancer. With 0 bases clipped from V and 2 bases from J, the junction kept 13 bases outside the gene matches. The CDR3 consists of 18 residues. The V gene's germline CDR1 is SQVTM and CDR2 ANQGSEA. Profiling relied on immunoSEQ multiplex PCR, and the TCRdb table lists in-frame clones only, not all of them. The repertoire consists of about 80,000 clones, with 78% occurring once and the leading ten covering over 20%. This TCR was sampled from a human donor with non-small cell lung cancer whose response to radiotherapy plus ipilimumab could not be evaluated. Some clones in this sample may be carry-over from other donors' samples. V is TRBV29-1 and J is TRBJ2-1; 7 bases are shared with TRBD2. The input for sequencing was peripheral blood, taken from a patient treated with radiotherapy plus ipilimumab. The chain's CDR3 is CSVEEGGSGRETYNEQFF. The DNA for the CDR3 is TGCAGCGTTGAAGAGGGGGGGTCAGGGCGCGAGACCTACAATGAGCAGTTCTTC.